The rows below give T cell receptor beta chains drawn from one sample of a study of T-cell reconstitution after alpha-beta-depleted transplantation in children. TCRdb passed the PCR reads through MiXCR, listing each CDR3 protein once. The table lists over 550,000 distinct CDR3 sequences, roughly 10% of them singletons. The material sequenced was PBMCs from the stem cell graft donor, taken from the stem cell graft. These TCRs come from a human donor who donated a stem cell graft to a child with acute myeloid leukemia. Each CDR3 is given with its conserved first and last residue. A D gene is named only where the DNA matches it firmly. Clone size is not always given. Where it is, it says once, few, many or a class for expanded clones.

TRBJ2-7,TRBV10-3,TRBD1,.,TGTGCCATCAGTGTAGGACAGGGCGCGGTCGAGCAGTACTTC,CAISVGQGAVEQYF
TRBJ2-1,TRBV5-6,TRBD2,many,TGTGCCAGCAGCCTACAAAGCGGGAGGCCCGACAATGAGCAGTTCTTC,CASSLQSGRPDNEQFF
TRBJ2-3,TRBV18,.,many,TGTGCCAGCTCGCCGCTGCCAGATACGCAGTATTTT,CASSPLPDTQYF
TRBJ2-7,TRBV5-1,TRBD2,few,TGCGCCAGCAGCTTGGGCAGCGGGAGTTCCCACGAGCAGTACTTC,CASSLGSGSSHEQYF
TRBJ1-4,TRBV6-5,TRBD1,.,TGTGCCAGCAGTCTACAGGGGAGGAGAACTAATGAAAAACTGTTTTTT,CASSLQGRRTNEKLFF
TRBJ2-7,TRBV11-1,.,.,TGTGCCAGCAGCTCCGCGTCATGGGCCAGCTCCTACGAGCAGTACTTC,CASSSASWASSYEQYF
TRBJ2-7,TRBV20-1,.,few,TGCAGTGCTAGAAAAGTCGGCAGGGGGGGAGTCGGAAGCGAGCAGTACTTC,CSARKVGRGGVGSEQYF
TRBJ2-7,TRBV4-2,.,.,TGTGCCAGCAGCCAACCGCCCGTCCGCGAGCAGTACTTC,CASSQPPVREQYF
TRBJ2-7,TRBV7-2,.,.,TGTGCCAGCGGGGCACGGGGTGCGGGTTACGAGCAGTACTTC,CASGARGAGYEQYF
TRBJ1-2,TRBV29-1,.,.,TGCAGCGTTGGAGGCGGGACGGCGATGGGCTACACCTTC,CSVGGGTAMGYTF
TRBJ2-1,TRBV20-1,TRBD2,many,TGCAGTGCTAGAGATCCATGGCGGGAGGGCCACGAGCAGTTCTTC,CSARDPWREGHEQFF
TRBJ2-1,TRBV20-1,TRBD2,many,TGCAGTGCCGATAATGTTCTAGCGGTCTACAATGAGCAGTTCTTC,CSADNVLAVYNEQFF
TRBJ2-2,TRBV20-1,TRBD2,few,TGCAGTGCTAGAGATGGGGGGGCGAACACCGGGGAGCTGTTTTTT,CSARDGGANTGELFF
TRBJ2-1,TRBV5-6,.,.,TGTGCCAGCAGCCCCATGGGCGGGGAGACCTACAATGAGCAGTTCTTC,CASSPMGGETYNEQFF
TRBJ1-5,TRBV3-1,TRBD1,.,TGTGCCAGCAGCCGGGACAGACAGCAGCCCCAGCATTTT,CASSRDRQQPQHF
TRBJ2-1,TRBV27,TRBD2,few,TGTGCCAGCAGTCGGCTAGCGGGAGACTTAACGCAGTTCTTC,CASSRLAGDLTQFF
TRBJ2-2,TRBV30,.,few,TGTGCCTGGACCTACGGAGGTTCGCTAGTCACCGGGGAGCTGTTTTTT,CAWTYGGSLVTGELFF
TRBJ2-5,TRBV12-3/TRBV12-4,TRBD2,many,TGTGCCAGCAGTTTAGTAGCGGGAGGGCCGGAGACCCAGTACTTC,CASSLVAGGPETQYF
TRBJ1-1,TRBV3-1,.,.,TGTGCCAGCAGCCAGGGCAAGACGGGGGGGCGGGTCACTGAAGCTTTCTTT,CASSQGKTGGRVTEAFF
TRBJ1-3,TRBV14,.,.,TGTGCCAGCAGCCAAGATCATCCGGGAAACACCATATATTTT,CASSQDHPGNTIYF
TRBJ2-7,TRBV20-1,.,few,TGCAGTGCTAGAGGTGGTAGTGGGACCAAGTACGAGCAGTACTTC,CSARGGSGTKYEQYF
TRBJ2-1,TRBV12-3/TRBV12-4,TRBD2,many,TGTGCCAGCCTTAGCGGGAGCTCCTACAATGAGCAGTTCTTC,CASLSGSSYNEQFF
TRBJ2-4,TRBV20-1,TRBD2,.,TGCAGTGCTAGAGATTTTGGCGGGGGTTTAGCCAAAAACATTCAGTACTTC,CSARDFGGGLAKNIQYF
TRBJ2-1,TRBV5-1,TRBD2,many,TGCGCCAGAGCGGGACCCCGCTTCTACAATGAGCAGTTCTTC,CARAGPRFYNEQFF